A selection of T cell receptor beta chains follows, all from one sample in a study of shared clonotypes between healthy human individuals. Repertoires were generated with immunoSEQ multiplex PCR, while TCRdb's copy carries only in-frame clones and drops some. Here the sample spans 740,000 or so clones, around three quarters being singletons. What was sequenced was memory CD4+ T cells sorted from blood. Receptors originate from a woman aged 25 to 39 in good health. CDR3s include the opening cysteine and the closing phenylalanine or tryptophan. Each record gives: D gene, clone size, V gene, J gene, CDR3 protein, CDR3 DNA. A D gene is named only where the DNA matches it firmly. Where a row states a size, it is once, few, many or the class of an expanded clone; other rows omit it.

d_gene: TRBD1; abundance: NA; v_gene: TRBV5-1; j_gene: TRBJ2-2; CDR3aa: CASSFGQGGAGYTGELFF; CDR3nt: TGCGCCAGCAGCTTTGGACAGGGGGGGGCCGGGTACACCGGGGAGCTGTTTTTT
d_gene: NA; abundance: NA; v_gene: TRBV5-1; j_gene: TRBJ1-2; CDR3aa: CASSPGGGFGYTF; CDR3nt: TGCGCCAGCAGCCCTGGAGGGGGGTTCGGCTACACCTTC
d_gene: NA; abundance: NA; v_gene: TRBV19; j_gene: TRBJ2-3; CDR3aa: CASSKSHTDTQYF; CDR3nt: TGTGCCAGTAGTAAAAGCCACACAGATACGCAGTATTTT
d_gene: NA; abundance: NA; v_gene: TRBV6-4; j_gene: TRBJ1-2; CDR3aa: CASSDLRGYTF; CDR3nt: TGTGCCAGCAGTGATCTCCGTGGCTACACCTTC
d_gene: NA; abundance: NA; v_gene: TRBV5-1; j_gene: TRBJ2-1; CDR3aa: CASTRMIRESSYNEQFF; CDR3nt: TGCGCCAGCACCAGGATGATACGGGAGTCTTCCTACAATGAGCAGTTCTTC
d_gene: NA; abundance: few; v_gene: TRBV13; j_gene: TRBJ1-3; CDR3aa: CASSLPGARNTIYF; CDR3nt: TGTGCCAGCAGCTTACCAGGGGCGAGAAACACCATATATTTT
d_gene: NA; abundance: NA; v_gene: TRBV5-1; j_gene: TRBJ1-2; CDR3aa: CASSLARDLTGYTF; CDR3nt: TGCGCCAGCAGCTTGGCACGGGACTTGACTGGCTACACCTTC
d_gene: NA; abundance: NA; v_gene: TRBV7-6; j_gene: TRBJ1-2; CDR3aa: CASSLDQQNYGYTF; CDR3nt: TGTGCCAGCAGCTTAGATCAACAGAACTATGGCTACACCTTC
d_gene: NA; abundance: NA; v_gene: TRBV11-3; j_gene: TRBJ1-1; CDR3aa: CASSGDQNTEAFF; CDR3nt: TGTGCCAGCAGCGGAGATCAGAACACTGAAGCTTTCTTT
d_gene: TRBD1; abundance: NA; v_gene: TRBV27; j_gene: TRBJ1-5; CDR3aa: CASSLAGGLPQHF; CDR3nt: TGTGCCAGCAGTTTAGCAGGGGGCCTGCCCCAGCATTTT